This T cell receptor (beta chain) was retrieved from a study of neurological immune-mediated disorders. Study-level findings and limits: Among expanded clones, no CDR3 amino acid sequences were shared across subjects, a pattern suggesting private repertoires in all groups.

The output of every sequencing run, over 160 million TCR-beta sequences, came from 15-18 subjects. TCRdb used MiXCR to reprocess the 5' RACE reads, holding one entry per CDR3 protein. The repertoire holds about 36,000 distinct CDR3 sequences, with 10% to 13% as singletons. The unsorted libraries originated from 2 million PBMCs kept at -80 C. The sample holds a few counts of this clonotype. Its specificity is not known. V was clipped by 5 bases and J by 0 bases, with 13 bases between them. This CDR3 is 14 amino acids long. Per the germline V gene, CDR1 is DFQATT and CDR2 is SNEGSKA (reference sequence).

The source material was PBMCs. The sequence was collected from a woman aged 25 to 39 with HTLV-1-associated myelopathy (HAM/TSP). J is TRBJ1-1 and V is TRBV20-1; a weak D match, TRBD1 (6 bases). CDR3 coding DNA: TGCAGTGCTGTTAAGGGGGGCTTGAACACTGAAGCTTTCTTT. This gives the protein CSAVKGGLNTEAFF.